The 5 T cell receptor beta chains in this list originate from one sample, sequenced in a study of T cells after yellow fever vaccination. TCRdb reprocessed the 5' RACE reads with MiXCR, giving one entry per CDR3 protein. The repertoire includes about 300,000 distinct CDR3 sequences, 7.5% to 9% of them detected once, and about 3.7% sits in the top ten. Sample: CD4+ T cells sorted from PBMCs, taken 5 days after the yellow fever booster vaccination. The receptors derive from a man in his late teens or twenties who received the YFV17D yellow fever vaccine.

The chain is built from TRBV2 and TRBJ2-7; D ambiguous. The length of the CDR3 is 14 residues. Germline CDR1 reads SNHLY; CDR2 reads FYNNEI. With 8 bases removed from V and 0 bases from J, the gap between germline ends came to 14 bases. Here the CDR3 reads CASSEWVNSYEQYF. In DNA form, the CDR3 reads TGTGCCAGCTCAGAGTGGGTTAACTCCTACGAGCAGTACTTC.

This clonotype was found many times. The chain uses TRBV7-9 and TRBJ2-1; D is unclear. CDR3 length: 16 amino acids. V lost 0 bases, J lost 2 bases, and 11 bases lay in between. Per the germline V gene, CDR1 is SEHNR and CDR2 is FQNEAQ (reference sequence). The CDR3 is CASSLAPARAYNEQFF. CDR3 coding DNA: TGTGCCAGCAGCTTAGCGCCGGCGCGCGCCTACAATGAGCAGTTCTTC.

This clonotype was seen only a few times. The genes are TRBV7-9 and TRBJ2-1; no definite D call. V dropped 3 bases and J dropped 3 bases, with 18 bases sitting between them. The germline gives CDR1 SEHNR, CDR2 FQNEAQ (reference sequence). CDR3 length: 17 residues. Here the CDR3 reads CASSLDGSFKFYNEQFF. In DNA, the CDR3 is TGTGCCAGCAGCTTGGACGGTTCGTTTAAATTCTACAATGAGCAGTTCTTC.

The chain has TRBV18 and TRBJ2-6; D ambiguous. V lost 3 bases, J lost 0 bases, and 9 bases lay in between. The germline CDR1 and CDR2 sequences are KGHSH and LQKENI. This CDR3 contains 16 residues. Written as DNA, the CDR3 is TGTGCCAGCTCACCTGAAGTGTACTCTGGGGCCAACGTCCTGACTTTC. Translation: CASSPEVYSGANVLTF.

This chain uses TRBV7-2 with TRBJ1-5, with no clear D. The CDR3 is made up of 14 amino acids. CDR1 and CDR2 from the germline V gene are SGHTA and FQGNSA. V lost 5 bases to trimming and J lost 3 bases, with 11 bases between them. This CDR3 reads CASSPQGFNQPQHF. The CDR3 region has the DNA TGTGCCAGCAGCCCCCAAGGTTTCAATCAGCCCCAGCATTTT.